One sample yielded the 16 T cell receptor beta chains listed below, sequenced in a study of cytotoxic CD8 clonotypes in ibrutinib-treated CLL. The method was immunoSEQ multiplex PCR; TCRdb's version includes in-frame clones alone and lacks a portion of them. The sample holds approximately 200,000 clones, over 60% seen once. The source was PBMCs, collected after 24 months of ibrutinib treatment. Every receptor here comes from a human donor with chronic lymphocytic leukemia.

This clone came up a few times. The chain couples TRBV6-6 to TRBJ1-5; D not resolved. Trimming left V 5 bases short and J 0 bases short, with 8 bases between. Germline V gene sequence: CDR1 MNHNY, CDR2 SVGAGI (reference sequence). This CDR3 contains 14 residues. CDR3 DNA: TGTGCCAGCAGTACCTATGGTAGCAATCAGCCCCAGCATTTT. It is translated as CASSTYGSNQPQHF.

A few counts support this clone. The chain carries TRBV29-1 and TRBJ2-3, with D possibly TRBD1 on 6 matching bases. Per the germline V gene, CDR1 is SQVTM and CDR2 is ANQGSEA. With 6 bases removed from V and 2 bases from J, the gap between germline ends came to 12 bases. CDR3 length: 13 residues. The DNA of the CDR3 is TGCAGCGTACCCGGGACATACACAGATACGCAGTATTTT. Translation gives CSVPGTYTDTQYF.

The chain couples TRBV4-1 to TRBJ2-2, with 10 bases that match TRBD2. Germline lookup yields CDR1 MGHRA and CDR2 YSYEKL. The CDR3 totals 17 residues. The ends lost 6 bases at V and 2 bases at J; junction bases unmatched: 9. The CDR3 DNA reads as TGCGCCAGCAGAGCCCTAGCGGGAGTAGCTAACACCGGGGAGCTGTTTTTT. Translated: CASRALAGVANTGELFF.

The genes are TRBV6-5 and TRBJ1-5; D is possibly TRBD1 (6 bases). This CDR3 contains 15 residues. Germline V lookup: CDR1 MNHEY, CDR2 SVGAGI. Deletions cut 5 bases from V and 3 bases from J, with 14 bases between. The DNA of the CDR3 is TGTGCCAGCAGTACGGGGGGGCTACCCAATCAGCCCCAGCATTTT. It encodes CASSTGGLPNQPQHF.

The V call is TRBV4-3, the J call TRBJ2-6; 8 nucleotides agree with TRBD1. V dropped 3 bases and J dropped 0; count of bases not matched to a gene: 10. CDR1 and CDR2 (germline): LGHNA, YSLEER. The CDR3 is 19 residues long. The CDR3 loop is CASSHPKGQGVSGANVLTF. The CDR3 region has the DNA TGCGCCAGCAGCCATCCAAAAGGACAGGGAGTCTCTGGGGCCAACGTCCTGACTTTC.

The gene calls are TRBV9 and TRBJ2-7; 11 nucleotides align to TRBD1. The CDR3 runs to 15 residues. CDR1 SGDLS and CDR2 YYNGEE come from the germline V gene. The ends lost 4 bases at V and 3 bases at J; junction bases unmatched: 6. Written as DNA, the CDR3 is TGTGCCAGCAGCCCTCAGGGACAGGGGGACTACGAGCAGTACTTC. It specifies CASSPQGQGDYEQYF.

The chain links TRBV7-3 to TRBJ2-5; 8 positions match TRBD1. Germline assignment: CDR1 SGHTA and CDR2 FQGTGA. The length of the CDR3 is 15 residues. V lost 5 bases and J lost 5; bases outside the gene matches: 10. CDR3 nucleotides: TGTGCCAGCAGCAAGACTGGACAGGGTGGGGAGACCCAGTACTTC. It is translated as CASSKTGQGGETQYF.

The chain links TRBV4-3 to TRBJ1-4, with D uncertain. V shed 1 base and J shed 0 bases, with 9 bases lying between them. Germline values: CDR1 LGHNA, CDR2 YSLEER. The CDR3 spans 16 residues. CDR3 sequence: CASSQGRSATNEKLFF. The CDR3 DNA is TGCGCCAGCAGCCAAGGACGGTCTGCAACTAATGAAAAACTGTTTTTT.

This sequence joins TRBV15 and TRBJ2-1; 7 bases are a match to TRBD1. From germline, CDR1 is LNHNV and CDR2 YYDKDF (reference sequence). CDR3 length: 16 residues. With 1 base clipped from V and 5 bases from J, the junction kept 8 bases outside the gene matches. The CDR3 loop reads CATSRVPGGFHNEQFF. CDR3 nucleotides: TGTGCCACCAGCAGAGTTCCAGGGGGATTTCACAATGAGCAGTTCTTC.

The chain combines TRBV19 with TRBJ2-7; 8 bases map to TRBD2. CDR3 length: 18 amino acids. The V and J ends lost 5 bases and 4 bases, in that order; junction bases with no gene match: 19. CDR1 and CDR2 (germline): LNHDA, SQIVND (reference sequence). CDR3 protein: CASSPGTSARRGGYEQYF. The CDR3 nucleotides read TGTGCCAGTAGTCCCGGGACTAGTGCCCGGAGAGGGGGATACGAGCAGTACTTC.

The chain is built from TRBV15 and TRBJ1-2; D is uncertain. The germline V gene encodes CDR1 LNHNV and CDR2 YYDKDF (reference sequence). Trimming took 0 bases from V and 3 from J, leaving 5 bases between them. The CDR3 contains 13 residues. CDR3 in amino acids: CATSRERDYGYTF. CDR3 sequence (DNA): TGTGCCACCAGCAGAGAAAGGGACTATGGCTACACCTTC.

This clone is a singleton in its sample. The chain uses TRBV18 and TRBJ2-7; 14 bases are shared with TRBD2. The CDR3 is made up of 16 amino acids. V gave up 4 bases and J gave up 8 bases; unmatched junction bases: 10. The V gene's germline CDR1 is KGHSH and CDR2 LQKENI. In DNA form, the CDR3 reads TGTGCCAGCTCACTGACACCGGGACTAGCGGGAGCTAAGCAGTACTTC. Protein product: CASSLTPGLAGAKQYF.

This clone was detected only a few times. V and J are TRBV5-1 and TRBJ1-3, with D unclear. V lost 1 base and J lost 0, with 8 bases in between. The CDR3 contains 15 residues. Germline V CDR1 and CDR2: SGHRS, YFSETQ. CDR3 amino acids: CASSLTANSGNTIYF. Written as DNA, the CDR3 is TGCGCCAGCAGCTTGACAGCGAACTCTGGAAACACCATATATTTT. Full variable domain (outside the CDR3, taken from reference TRBV5-1 and TRBJ1-3): KAGVTQTPRYLIKTRGQQVTLSCSPISGHRSVSWYQQTPGQGLQFLFEYFSETQRNKGNFPGRFSGRQFSNSRSEMNVSTLELGDSALYLCASSLTANSGNTIYFGEGSWLTVV.

Only a few counts were recorded for this clone. CDR3 residues: CASSLEEGRGYTF. CDR3 sequence (DNA): TGTGCCAGCAGCTTGGAGGAAGGGCGAGGCTACACCTTC. This sequence joins TRBV5-4 and TRBJ1-2; D ambiguous. Trimming stripped 0 bases from V and 8 bases from J, with 11 bases between. Germline V CDR1 and CDR2: SGHNT, YYREEE (reference sequence). The CDR3 sequence is 13 residues long.

This clone is a singleton in its sample. The chain carries TRBV6-5 and TRBJ2-7; D tentatively reads TRBD1 or TRBD2 (5 bases each). CDR1 MNHEY and CDR2 SVGAGI come from the germline V gene. CDR3 size: 14 residues. V was cut by 2 bases and J by 5 bases, with 13 bases left in between. The chain's CDR3 is CASSYGRRGDEQYF. The CDR3 DNA sequence: TGTGCCAGCAGTTACGGACGACGGGGCGACGAGCAGTACTTC.

The sample holds a few counts of this clone. This chain uses TRBV6-1 with TRBJ2-7, with 14 nucleotides matching TRBD2. CDR1 MNHNS and CDR2 SASEGT come from the germline V gene. The ends lost 4 bases at V and 0 bases at J; junction bases unmatched: 11. There are 19 residues in the CDR3. The CDR3 bases are TGTGCCAGCAGTGTTCGACTAGCGGGAGGGCTTTATACCTCCTACGAGCAGTACTTC. This gives the protein CASSVRLAGGLYTSYEQYF.